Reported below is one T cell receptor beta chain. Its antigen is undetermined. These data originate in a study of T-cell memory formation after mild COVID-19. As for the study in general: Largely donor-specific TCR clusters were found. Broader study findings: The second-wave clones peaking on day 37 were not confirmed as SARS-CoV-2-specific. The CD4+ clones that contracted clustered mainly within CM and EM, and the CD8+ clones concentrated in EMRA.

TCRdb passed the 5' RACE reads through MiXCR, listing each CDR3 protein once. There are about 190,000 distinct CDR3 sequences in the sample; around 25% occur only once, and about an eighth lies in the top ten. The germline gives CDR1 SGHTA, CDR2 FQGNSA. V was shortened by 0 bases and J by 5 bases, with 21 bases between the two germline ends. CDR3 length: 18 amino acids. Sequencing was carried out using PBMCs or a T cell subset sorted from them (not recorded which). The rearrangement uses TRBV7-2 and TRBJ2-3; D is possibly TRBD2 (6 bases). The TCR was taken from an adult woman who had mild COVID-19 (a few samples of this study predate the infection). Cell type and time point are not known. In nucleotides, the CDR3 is TGTGCCAGCAGCTTAGCCCTGGGGGGATCTGTGGGGCAAGATACGCAGTATTTT. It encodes CASSLALGGSVGQDTQYF.